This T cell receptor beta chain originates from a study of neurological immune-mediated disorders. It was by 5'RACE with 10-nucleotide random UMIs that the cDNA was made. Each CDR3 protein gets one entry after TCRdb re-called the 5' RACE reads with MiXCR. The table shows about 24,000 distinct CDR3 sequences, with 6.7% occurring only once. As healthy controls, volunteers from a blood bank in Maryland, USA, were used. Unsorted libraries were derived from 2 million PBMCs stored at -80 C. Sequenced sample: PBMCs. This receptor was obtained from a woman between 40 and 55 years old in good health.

The CDR3 here is CASVLAWAQYF. The CDR3 DNA is TGTGCCAGCGTTTTGGCCTGGGCGCAGTATTTT. This chain connects TRBV2 to TRBJ2-3; no firm D call. Trimming shortened V by 8 bases and J by 10 bases, and 13 bases separated the two germline ends. CDR1 and CDR2 (germline): SNHLY, FYNNEI. There are 11 residues in the CDR3. The full variable domain, with the rest looked up from reference TRBV2 and TRBJ2-3, is EPEVTQTPSHQVTQMGQEVILRCVPISNHLYFYWYRQILGQKVEFLVSFYNNEISEKSEIFDDQFSVERPDGSNFTLKIRSTKLEDSAMYFCASVLAWAQYFGPGTRLTVL.